Listed below are T cell receptor beta chains from one sample, sequenced in a study of T cells expressing NK-cell markers. After re-calling the 5' RACE reads, TCRdb lists one entry per CDR3 protein, DNA absent. Its clone listing holds a few hundred thousand distinct CDR3 sequences. Sequencing was done on a sample of blood T cells: a sorted CD56 or NKG2C T cell subset, CD4+ or CD8+ T cells, or bulk PBMC T cells (not recorded which). These receptors were obtained from a man aged 18 to 35 in good health. CDR3s include the opening cysteine and the closing phenylalanine or tryptophan. Fields, in order: V gene, CDR3 length, J gene, CDR3 protein.

v_gene: TRBV7-9; len: 11; j_gene: TRBJ2-7; CDR3aa: CASSRHAEQYF
v_gene: TRBV29-1; len: 13; j_gene: TRBJ1-2; CDR3aa: CSVSAGKNYGYTF
v_gene: TRBV12-3/TRBV12-4; len: 14; j_gene: TRBJ2-2; CDR3aa: CASSRGGGTGELFF
v_gene: TRBV5-6; len: 13; j_gene: TRBJ2-7; CDR3aa: CASSPGRVYEQYF
v_gene: TRBV27; len: 17; j_gene: TRBJ2-5; CDR3aa: CASSPPAGTSGEETQYF
v_gene: TRBV29-1; len: 13; j_gene: TRBJ1-2; CDR3aa: CSARDSAYYGYTF
v_gene: TRBV12-3/TRBV12-4; len: 15; j_gene: TRBJ1-1; CDR3aa: CASNLSQGARTEAFF
v_gene: TRBV10-3; len: 16; j_gene: TRBJ2-5; CDR3aa: CAISESIWTGEETQYF
v_gene: TRBV15; len: 15; j_gene: TRBJ1-1; CDR3aa: CATSQRQTPGTEAFF
v_gene: TRBV7-7; len: 15; j_gene: TRBJ2-7; CDR3aa: CASSLGSRDPYEQYF
v_gene: TRBV20-1; len: 13; j_gene: TRBJ2-1; CDR3aa: CSAPRTVDNEQFF
v_gene: TRBV6-2/TRBV6-3; len: 13; j_gene: TRBJ1-2; CDR3aa: CASSYTGDYGYTF
v_gene: TRBV28; len: 16; j_gene: TRBJ2-7; CDR3aa: CASSLGGLANRYEQYF
v_gene: TRBV4-2; len: 18; j_gene: TRBJ2-2; CDR3aa: CASSQGLAGIPNTGELFF
v_gene: TRBV29-1; len: 14; j_gene: TRBJ2-5; CDR3aa: CSSLRGRGGETQYF
v_gene: TRBV20-1; len: 18; j_gene: TRBJ1-1; CDR3aa: CSASFSGQASFMNTEAFF